A selection of T cell receptor beta chains follows, all from one sample in a study of OX40 agonist ivuxolimab in advanced cancers. The data were produced by immunoSEQ multiplex PCR, yet TCRdb's version contains in-frame clones alone and is incomplete. Of around 44,000 clones listed, around 80% are singletons. Sequenced material: CD4+ or CD8+ T cells sorted from blood, taken in a trial of the OX40 agonist ivuxolimab. The receptors shown here come from an adult with an advanced solid tumor such as melanoma, head and neck, liver or kidney cancer. Both conserved end residues are trimmed from each CDR3.

len | v_gene | CDR3aa
11 | TRBV2 | ASKRKYTDTQY
11 | TRBV28 | ASGGTSLNEQF
13 | TRBV4-2 | ASSRRTGGNGEQF
11 | TRBV6-6 | ASASGTGNEQF
13 | TRBV19 | ASSSPRTGIQPQH
14 | TRBV5-5 | ASSQAQTGPPRGAF
15 | TRBV4-1 | ASSPRTLSVMNTEAF
13 | TRBV18 | ASSPGLASLNEQF
11 | TRBV18 | ASSPGLQETQY
12 | TRBV6-5 | ASSRDRGLYGYT
14 | TRBV9 | ASSAQGLREGNTIY
11 | TRBV6-6 | ASSPDGNQPQH
11 | TRBV18 | ASSPSSGDTQY
13 | TRBV2 | ASSEALIPNQPQH
11 | TRBV6-7 | HTGNSGANVLT
11 | TRBV30 | ACEGVVKEKLF
10 | TRBV7-9 | ASSVSTDTQY
11 | TRBV2 | ASSAFRDTEAF
13 | TRBV7-9 | ASSPGGGHNTEAF
11 | TRBV2 | ASRIGASGELF
11 | TRBV28 | ASSTSNESSPR
9 | TRBV30 | AWSVHHEQY
10 | TRBV7-9 | ASGFRTDTQY
13 | TRBV5-1 | ASSWGSSFTDTQY
13 | TRBV14 | ASSRWRGSTDTQY
13 | TRBV19 | ASSISGAGGYEQY
11 | TRBV5-1 | ASSLEGEDTQY
13 | TRBV18 | ASSRRTGSTDTQY
12 | TRBV7-6 | ASSLGSTNEKLF
13 | TRBV5-8 | ASTRHRQGRETQY
12 | TRBV5-4 | ASRPGTGLGEQY
16 | TRBV7-8 | ASSRIVGPSSSSYEQY
9 | TRBV7-9 | ASSRPGEQF
13 | TRBV7-3 | ASSPSGGLQETQY
13 | TRBV9 | ASSSGPGSYNEQF
16 | TRBV12-5 | ASGLPSPRITRNYGYT
15 | TRBV23-1 | ASRELNRDRNTGELF
13 | TRBV29-1 | SVWPGQAFGNTIY
10 | TRBV29-1 | SVGGRNQPQH
13 | TRBV5-1 | ASSADGSSYNEQF
10 | TRBV28 | ASSFLGREAF
15 | TRBV19 | ASSITWITGMNTEAF
12 | TRBV5-8 | ASSLDAVTSTLY
14 | TRBV11-2 | ASSLLGQGGTDTQY
14 | TRBV6-1 | ASSEEGGLAGQPQH
10 | TRBV29-1 | SAGRANYGYT
12 | TRBV11-3 | ASMSDPRGGELF
13 | TRBV30 | AWMYRTRDTGELF